This T cell receptor (beta chain) was captured in a study of cytomegalovirus exposure and HLA in healthy donors. This CDR3 is 16 amino acids long. Germline V gives CDR1 MDHEN, CDR2 SYDVKM. The J segment lost 7 bases and the V segment lost 5 bases, leaving 15 bases of the junction unmatched. PCR primers comprised 60 Vbeta and 13 Jbeta primers. Clones were read by immunoSEQ multiplex PCR, and TCRdb kept only the in-frame ones, dropping some. The sample consists of about 130,000 clones, under 85% of them appearing once. The sequencing input was PBMCs. The TCR comes from a woman between 50 and 59 years old in good health and CMV-seropositive. The chain has TRBV28 and TRBJ1-2; 8 positions agree with TRBD1. The CDR3 protein is CASSAASRGQGRGYTF. CDR3 bases: TGTGCCAGCAGTGCCGCATCCCGAGGACAGGGTCGTGGCTACACCTTC.